The text below deals with one T cell receptor beta chain. The source of the sample is a study of blood T cell repertoires in COVID-19. Whole-study context: The study drew acute and convalescent COVID-19 samples from the United States, Italy and Spain.

Some clones are missing from TCRdb's copy, which holds only in-frame ones; the method was immunoSEQ multiplex PCR. The table includes about 180,000 clones, 65% to 90% detected once. The ends were cut back, 7 bases at V and 4 bases at J, with 13 bases in the middle. The length of the CDR3 is 13 residues. CDR1 is LNHDA, CDR2 SQIVND, per germline (reference sequence). The chain uses TRBV19 and TRBJ1-1, with D unresolved. Sequenced sample: peripheral blood. This clonotype was obtained from a man in his fifties or sixties with active or convalescent COVID-19. Here the CDR3 reads CASKEGGITEAFF. In nucleotides, the CDR3 is TGTGCCAGTAAGGAAGGAGGGATCACTGAAGCTTTCTTT.